The 22 T cell receptor beta chains in this list originate from one sample, sequenced in a study of shared clonotypes between healthy human individuals. The naive CD8 fraction comprised CD45RO-negative cells positively selected for CCR7 and excluded terminally differentiated effector memory CD45RA+ cells. Sequencing used immunoSEQ multiplex PCR; TCRdb keeps in-frame clones, though not all of them. Of 550,000 to 750,000 clones listed, roughly 95% are singletons. Sample: naive CD8+ T cells sorted from blood. Every receptor here comes from a woman under 40 in good health.

V is TRBV28 and J is TRBJ2-2; D is ambiguous. Germline V gene data show CDR1 as MDHEN and CDR2 as SYDVKM. V shed 4 bases and J shed 3 bases, with 3 bases lying between them. The CDR3 runs 12 residues. The CDR3 DNA reads TGTGCCAGCAGTTGGGACACCGGGGAGCTGTTTTTT. This codes for CASSWDTGELFF.

The chain carries TRBV27 and TRBJ2-7; 13 bases fit TRBD2. V dropped 6 bases and J dropped 3; count of bases not matched to a gene: 8. CDR3 length: 16 amino acids. Germline V CDR1 and CDR2: MNHEY, SMNVEV (reference sequence). In DNA, the CDR3 is TGTGCCAGCAGCCACGGGACTAGCGGGAACCTCTACGAGCAGTACTTC. This gives the protein CASSHGTSGNLYEQYF.

V is TRBV14 and J is TRBJ2-7; weak D call: TRBD2 (5 bases). Trimming removed 0 bases from V and 4 bases from J, with 16 bases in between. This CDR3 is 16 amino acids long. CDR1 is SGHDN, CDR2 FVKESK, per germline. CDR3 nucleotide sequence: TGTGCCAGCAGCCAAGATACACTAGGAGGACCATACGAGCAGTACTTC. It is translated as CASSQDTLGGPYEQYF.

Of note for this clone: The sample contains more than one DNA sequence encoding this CDR3. V and J are TRBV7-9 and TRBJ1-1; TRBD1 agrees at 7 bases. The CDR3 length is 15 residues. Looked up from germline, CDR1 is SEHNR and CDR2 is FQNEAQ (reference sequence). V dropped 2 bases and J dropped 1; count of bases not matched to a gene: 4. The CDR3 coding sequence is TGTGCCAGCAGCTTATCAGACAGGGAGAACACTGAAGCTTTCTTT. Protein sequence: CASSLSDRENTEAFF. Full variable domain (rest looked up from reference TRBV7-9 and TRBJ1-1): DTGVSQNPRHKITKRGQNVTFRCDPISEHNRLYWYRQTLGQGPEFLTYFQNEAQLEKSRLLSDRFSAERPKGSFSTLEIQRTEQGDSAMYLCASSLSDRENTEAFFGQGTRLTVV.

The rearrangement uses TRBV9 and TRBJ1-3, with 7 bases lining up with TRBD1. Losses at the gene ends were 7 bases for V and 0 bases for J; bases not matched to a gene: 10. Germline-derived CDR1 and CDR2 are SGDLS and YYNGEE. The CDR3 contains 16 residues. CDR3: CASALGGRSSGNTIYF. The CDR3 bases are TGTGCCAGCGCCTTAGGGGGCAGGTCCTCTGGAAACACCATATATTTT.

The chain recombines TRBV28 with TRBJ1-2, with D possibly matching TRBD1 (5 bases). The CDR3 consists of 15 residues. Germline values: CDR1 MDHEN, CDR2 SYDVKM. V lost 2 bases, J lost 4 bases, and 14 bases lay in between. CDR3 nucleotides: TGTGCCAGCAGTTTAACAGGCCAAGCCGGCTATGGCTACACCTTC. It translates to CASSLTGQAGYGYTF.

This sequence joins TRBV28 and TRBJ2-7, with 10 bases aligning to TRBD2. The CDR3 has 13 amino acids. Germline CDR1 reads MDHEN; CDR2 reads SYDVKM. Trimming took 6 bases from V and 7 from J; bases not matched to a gene: 6. DNA of the CDR3: TGTGCCAGCAGCCCGACTAGCGGGTGGGAGCAGTACTTC. It specifies CASSPTSGWEQYF.

This clone was recorded once. The gene calls are TRBV29-1 and TRBJ1-1; unclear D gene. Trimming left V 6 bases short and J 7 bases short, with 15 bases between. The CDR3 loop spans 12 amino acids. Germline assignment: CDR1 SQVTM and CDR2 ANQGSEA. In DNA, the CDR3 is TGCAGCGTCCGAAAGGCTTTGGGTGAAGCTTTCTTT. Its translation: CSVRKALGEAFF.

This clone was counted once. The chain employs TRBV6-1 and TRBJ2-7, with D hard to call. Per germline, CDR1 MNHNS and CDR2 SASEGT. The ends were cut back, 0 bases at V and 3 bases at J, with 9 bases in the middle. CDR3 size: 14 residues. This CDR3 reads CASSEAPDYYEQYF. DNA of the CDR3: TGTGCCAGCAGTGAAGCGCCAGATTACTACGAGCAGTACTTC.

This rearrangement joins TRBV28 to TRBJ1-5; tentatively, D is TRBD1 (5 bases). Germline V lookup: CDR1 MDHEN, CDR2 SYDVKM. The CDR3 totals 16 residues. Between the trimmed V and J ends, which lost 1 base and 5 bases, there was a span of 15 bases. CDR3 amino acids: CASSLFRTKGYQPQHF. DNA of the CDR3: TGTGCCAGCAGTTTATTTAGGACCAAGGGGTATCAGCCCCAGCATTTT.

This sequence joins TRBV14 and TRBJ2-5; D possibly corresponds to TRBD2 (5 bases). V lost 5 bases, J lost 0 bases, and 16 bases lay in between. This CDR3 has 16 amino acids. Germline CDR1 SGHDN, CDR2 FVKESK. This CDR3 reads CASSARSSRYQETQYF. The CDR3, as DNA: TGTGCCAGCAGCGCGCGATCTAGCAGATACCAAGAGACCCAGTACTTC.

This clone was seen a single time. The chain combines TRBV15 with TRBJ1-5; D may be TRBD1 (6 bases). The CDR3 totals 15 residues. V was pared by 2 bases and J by 7 bases, with 15 bases between. Germline CDR1 and CDR2: LNHNV and YYDKDF (reference sequence). The CDR3 nucleotides read TGTGCCACCAGCAGATCACCACAGGGTTTCCAGCCCCAGCATTTT. Translating it yields CATSRSPQGFQPQHF.

This clone was seen a few times. V and J are TRBV4-2 and TRBJ2-7; D unclear. Trimming took 4 bases from V and 6 from J, leaving 10 bases between them. The CDR3 is made up of 12 amino acids. Germline CDR1 is LGHNA and CDR2 is YNFKEQ. As DNA, the CDR3 is TGTGCCAGCAGCCCCGGAGCGACCGAGCAGTACTTC. Encoded protein: CASSPGATEQYF.

The CDR3 coding sequence is TGTGCCAGTAGTATTGGACAGGGGGGTCAGCCCCAGCATTTT. Residues: CASSIGQGGQPQHF. The chain has TRBV19 and TRBJ1-5; 10 bases align to TRBD1. The germline V gene encodes CDR1 LNHDA and CDR2 SQIVND (reference sequence). V shed 3 bases and J 6 bases; nucleotides not matched to a gene: 2. The CDR3 covers 14 residues.

The chain joins TRBV10-3 to TRBJ1-1; D is uncertain. This CDR3 is 13 amino acids long. Germline V gene lookup returns CDR1 ENHRY and CDR2 SYGVKD. Trimming removed 3 bases from V and 4 bases from J, with 9 bases in between. CDR3 nucleotide sequence: TGTGCCATCAGTGATGGTGGGGTCACTGAAGCTTTCTTT. Its translation is CAISDGGVTEAFF.

Note on this clone: Other DNA variants within this sample encode the same CDR3. The rearrangement uses TRBV27 and TRBJ2-7; D perhaps matches TRBD1 (5 bases). CDR1 is MNHEY and CDR2 is SMNVEV in the germline V gene (reference sequence). There are 12 residues in the CDR3. V lost 4 bases, J lost 3 bases, and 7 bases lay in between. CDR3 sequence: CASSYDSYEQYF. The CDR3 region has the DNA TGTGCCAGCAGTTACGACAGCTACGAGCAGTACTTC.

The genes are TRBV27 and TRBJ2-1; a weak D match, TRBD2 (6 bases). The CDR3 totals 16 residues. Trimming stripped 0 bases from V and 1 base from J, with 10 bases between. Germline-derived CDR1 and CDR2 are MNHEY and SMNVEV (reference sequence). The DNA for the CDR3 is TGTGCCAGCAGTTTATCGACGGGAGAGTCCTACAATGAGCAGTTCTTC. Amino acid sequence: CASSLSTGESYNEQFF.

V is TRBV28 and J is TRBJ2-1, with TRBD2 matching over 10 bases. Trimming removed 7 bases from V and 4 bases from J; junction bases left unmatched: 4. Per germline, CDR1 MDHEN and CDR2 SYDVKM. The CDR3 sequence is 14 residues long. The CDR3 loop is CASKLAGEYNEQFF. The CDR3 DNA sequence: TGTGCCAGCAAGCTAGCGGGGGAATACAATGAGCAGTTCTTC.

The rearrangement uses TRBV30 and TRBJ1-2; 7 bases align to TRBD1. CDR3 length: 13 amino acids. Unmatched junction bases numbered 4, after V lost 2 bases and J lost 4 bases. CDR1 and CDR2 (germline): GTSNPN, SVGIG (reference sequence). The CDR3 here is CAWSRGQFYGYTF. The CDR3 DNA is TGTGCCTGGAGTCGGGGACAGTTCTATGGCTACACCTTC.

The V call is TRBV13, the J call TRBJ2-2; the match to TRBD2 covers 12 bases. The V gene end was trimmed by 7 bases and the J gene end by 1 base; junction bases not matched to a gene: 4. CDR1 PRHDT and CDR2 FYEKMQ come from the germline V gene (reference sequence). This CDR3 contains 16 residues. Written as DNA, the CDR3 is TGTGCCAGCACAGGACTAGCGGGGATGAACACCGGGGAGCTGTTTTTT. Its translation is CASTGLAGMNTGELFF. The full variable domain, in which reference TRBV13 and TRBJ2-2 provide the parts outside the CDR3, is AAGVIQSPRHLIKEKRETATLKCYPIPRHDTVYWYQQGPGQDPQFLISFYEKMQSDKGSIPDRFSAQQFSDYHSELNMSSLELGDSALYFCASTGLAGMNTGELFFGEGSRLTVL.

This clone was picked up one time. This sequence joins TRBV19 and TRBJ2-5; D perhaps matches TRBD2 (6 bases). Germline V gene lookup returns CDR1 LNHDA and CDR2 SQIVND (reference sequence). CDR3 length: 14 residues. Trimming removed 3 bases from V and 11 bases from J, with 19 bases in between. The CDR3 region is CASSMLLHSGEQYF. CDR3 bases: TGTGCCAGTAGTATGCTACTTCACTCGGGAGAGCAGTACTTC.

This clone has only one observation. This chain joins TRBV6-4 and TRBJ2-1, with TRBD2 matching over 8 bases. This CDR3 spans 15 amino acids. Germline loops: CDR1 MRHNA, CDR2 SNTAGT. Trimming took 4 bases from V and 7 from J; bases not matched to a gene: 9. CDR3 in DNA: TGTGCCAGCAGTGTGGGAGCGGGAGAAGGAAATGAGCAGTTCTTC. Protein: CASSVGAGEGNEQFF.